The 17 T cell receptor beta chains below come from one sample, sequenced in a study of cytomegalovirus exposure and HLA in healthy donors. The PCR was carried out with 60 Vbeta primers and 13 Jbeta primers. Generated by immunoSEQ multiplex PCR, the TCRdb table keeps only in-frame clones and is missing some. This table holds about 100,000 clones, roughly four fifths found once. Sequenced sample: PBMCs. The receptors were sampled from a woman aged 55-75 years in good health and CMV-seropositive.

The chain combines TRBV10-3 with TRBJ1-1, with D tentatively TRBD1 (5 bases). Trimming took off 4 bases at V and 11 bases at J, with 11 bases between the two ends. The V gene's germline CDR1 is ENHRY and CDR2 SYGVKD. This CDR3 comprises 11 residues. The CDR3, as DNA: TGTGCCATCAGTGCAGACAGCAGGGCTTTCTTT. Amino acids: CAISADSRAFF.

This clone has just a few counts. The chain employs TRBV5-6 and TRBJ1-5, with 8 bases that match TRBD1. Germline V gene data show CDR1 as SGHDT and CDR2 as YYEEEE. J gave up 3 bases and V 1 base, and 6 bases lay outside the gene matches. CDR3 length equals 16 residues. The chain's CDR3 is CASSLRTGNVNQPQHF. DNA for the CDR3: TGTGCCAGCAGCTTGCGGACAGGGAACGTCAATCAGCCCCAGCATTTT.

The DNA for the CDR3 is TGTGCCAGCAGTTACTCTACCCAGCCGGGGGGTGAGCAGTTCTTC. This sequence encodes CASSYSTQPGGEQFF. The rearrangement joins TRBV6-6 to TRBJ2-1; 7 bases match TRBD2. The trim removed 0 bases at V and 9 bases at J, leaving 8 bases unmatched. Germline assignment: CDR1 MNHNY and CDR2 SVGAGI (reference sequence). The CDR3 totals 15 residues.

The V and J genes are TRBV27 and TRBJ2-1; 9 nucleotides agree with TRBD2. The CDR3 is 12 residues long. Per the germline V gene, CDR1 is MNHEY and CDR2 is SMNVEV (reference sequence). The CDR3 sequence is CGVAGVTNEQFF. In DNA, the CDR3 is TGTGGCGTAGCGGGAGTTACCAATGAGCAGTTCTTC.

This rearrangement joins TRBV14 to TRBJ2-5, with 11 bases that match TRBD2. The CDR3 consists of 16 residues. CDR1 SGHDN and CDR2 FVKESK come from the germline V gene. V was pared by 4 bases and J by 5 bases, with 9 bases of the junction left unmatched. Here the CDR3 reads CASSPRTSGSLETQYF. CDR3 nucleotide sequence: TGTGCCAGCAGCCCTAGGACTAGCGGGTCTCTGGAGACCCAGTACTTC.

This clone was counted only a few times. The chain joins TRBV18 to TRBJ1-1; 7 positions agree with TRBD1. Germline CDR1 and CDR2: KGHSH and LQKENI. The CDR3 spans 14 residues. V gave up 6 bases and J gave up 2 bases; unmatched junction bases: 6. CDR3 bases: TGTGCCAGCTCGCCCGGGACAGCCAACACTGAAGCTTTCTTT. Translating it yields CASSPGTANTEAFF.

V gene TRBV10-2 combines with J gene TRBJ2-1; D gene unclear. Per germline, CDR1 WSHSY and CDR2 SAAADI. Trimming cost V 6 bases and J 3 bases, with 9 bases left between them. The CDR3 is 13 residues long. The CDR3 coding sequence is TGCGCCAGCAGCAGTCTCATCTACAATGAGCAGTTCTTC. Residues: CASSSLIYNEQFF.

The chain links TRBV10-3 to TRBJ1-2, with D unclear. CDR1 and CDR2 (germline): ENHRY, SYGVKD. The CDR3 runs to 14 residues. V was shortened by 6 bases and J by 5 bases, with 16 bases between the two germline ends. As DNA, the CDR3 is TGTGCCATCAGGCCCGGGGAGGTAGGGTATGGCTACACCTTC. This encodes CAIRPGEVGYGYTF.

This clone turned up a few times. The chain is built from TRBV7-2 and TRBJ1-1; D is uncertain. The CDR3 is 14 amino acids. Germline lookup yields CDR1 SGHTA and CDR2 FQGNSA. Trimming took 5 bases from V and 0 from J, leaving 10 bases between them. The CDR3 spells CASSRLWVNTEAFF. The CDR3 region has the DNA TGTGCCAGCAGCAGACTCTGGGTGAACACTGAAGCTTTCTTT.

The V and J genes are TRBV27 and TRBJ1-2; D is possibly TRBD1 (6 bases). This CDR3 is built from 14 residues. CDR1 MNHEY and CDR2 SMNVEV come from the germline V gene (reference sequence). V was cut by 4 bases and J by 5 bases, with 14 bases left in between. This CDR3 reads CASSSRRTDYGYTF. The CDR3 coding sequence is TGTGCCAGCAGTTCCAGACGGACAGATTATGGCTACACCTTC.

CDR3 in DNA: TGTGCCAGCAGCGTAGTGAACTTGGGAGGCACAGATACGCAGTATTTT. Translating gives CASSVVNLGGTDTQYF. This sequence joins TRBV9 and TRBJ2-3, with D perhaps TRBD2 (5 bases). This CDR3 spans 16 amino acids. Germline CDR1 and CDR2: SGDLS and YYNGEE. The ends were cut back, 0 bases at V and 1 base at J, with 12 bases in the middle. The entire variable domain, with the rest obtained from reference TRBV9 and TRBJ2-3, is as follows: DSGVTQTPKHLITATGQRVTLRCSPRSGDLSVYWYQQSLDQGLQFLIQYYNGEERAKGNILERFSAQQFPDLHSELNLSSLELGDSALYFCASSVVNLGGTDTQYFGPGTRLTVL.

The genes are TRBV6-5 and TRBJ1-2; 7 bases fit TRBD1. V gave up 7 bases and J gave up 9 bases; unmatched junction bases: 5. The CDR3 covers 11 residues. The germline V gene encodes CDR1 MNHEY and CDR2 SVGAGI. CDR3 bases: TGTGCCAGCACCCAGGGACAGAGCTACACCTTC. Its protein is CASTQGQSYTF.

This clone has only a few counts. V is TRBV5-4 and J is TRBJ2-7; 7 bases align to TRBD2. V was clipped by 3 bases and J by 2 bases; unmatched bases: 2. The CDR3 contains 13 residues. Per the germline V gene, CDR1 is SGHNT and CDR2 is YYREEE (reference sequence). CDR3 DNA sequence: TGTGCCAGCAGCTCCGGGAGGACCTACGAGCAGTACTTC. Protein: CASSSGRTYEQYF.

The V gene is TRBV6-1, the J gene TRBJ1-5; 8 nucleotides match TRBD1. Per the germline V gene, CDR1 is MNHNS and CDR2 is SASEGT. V gave up 6 bases and J gave up 5 bases; unmatched junction bases: 9. The CDR3 is 15 residues long. The CDR3 here is CASSGLPGGHQPQHF. Here the CDR3 DNA reads TGTGCCAGCAGCGGCCTTCCAGGGGGCCATCAGCCCCAGCATTTT.

The CDR3: CASSTPHSPLHF. CDR3 coding DNA: TGTGCCAGTAGTACTCCCCATTCACCCCTCCACTTT. The chain couples TRBV19 to TRBJ1-6; no reliable D call. The CDR3 length is 12 residues. Deletions cut 4 bases from V and 8 bases from J, with 6 bases between. Germline CDR1 LNHDA, CDR2 SQIVND (reference sequence).

The chain joins TRBV2 to TRBJ2-1; 7 nucleotides agree with TRBD1. The V gene end was trimmed by 7 bases and the J gene end by 7 bases; junction bases not matched to a gene: 7. The CDR3 is made up of 13 amino acids. CDR1 SNHLY and CDR2 FYNNEI come from the germline V gene. The CDR3 loop is CASTVDRENEQFF. CDR3 DNA sequence: TGTGCCAGCACTGTAGACAGGGAGAATGAGCAGTTCTTC.

The chain uses TRBV18 and TRBJ2-2; 9 bases match TRBD2. The junction had 12 bases not matched to a gene; V was cut back by 6 bases and J by 7 bases. This CDR3 is built from 16 residues. From germline, CDR1 is KGHSH and CDR2 LQKENI. The CDR3 coding sequence is TGTGCCAGCTCCGCTTCCCAGCGGGAGGCAAGCGGGGAGCTGTTTTTT. This encodes CASSASQREASGELFF.